The TCR beta chain described here comes from a study of glioma-infiltrating T cells. Overall study results and limits: Only very few CDR3 sequences appeared in both tissue and blood. Above-expected tissue-blood divergence occurred in all gliomas, most in low-grade ones.

At least ten counts were recorded for this clonotype. Its target is unknown. Trimming stripped 6 bases from V and 9 bases from J, with 8 bases between. Germline V lookup: CDR1 MDHEN, CDR2 SYDVKM. The CDR3 is 11 amino acids. Using RNA template, CDR3s of TCR alpha and beta were amplified with iRepertoire arm-PCR. Tissue mRNA or PBMC total RNA, roughly 100-400 ng, went into one-step reverse transcription and amplification. TCRdb reprocessed the multiplex PCR reads via MiXCR and lists one record per CDR3 protein. Among some 160,000 distinct CDR3 sequences listed, around 42% were seen once. This receptor was obtained from a human donor with low-grade glioma or glioblastoma, undergoing nonglioma brain surgery, or in good health (not recorded which). J is TRBJ2-2 and V is TRBV28; possible D gene TRBD2, 5 bases. The sample taken for sequencing was glioma tissue, nonneoplastic brain tissue, or PBMCs (not recorded which). Here the CDR3 DNA reads TGTGCCAGCAGGGCGGGTCGGGAGCTGTTTTTT. Its protein product is CASRAGRELFF.